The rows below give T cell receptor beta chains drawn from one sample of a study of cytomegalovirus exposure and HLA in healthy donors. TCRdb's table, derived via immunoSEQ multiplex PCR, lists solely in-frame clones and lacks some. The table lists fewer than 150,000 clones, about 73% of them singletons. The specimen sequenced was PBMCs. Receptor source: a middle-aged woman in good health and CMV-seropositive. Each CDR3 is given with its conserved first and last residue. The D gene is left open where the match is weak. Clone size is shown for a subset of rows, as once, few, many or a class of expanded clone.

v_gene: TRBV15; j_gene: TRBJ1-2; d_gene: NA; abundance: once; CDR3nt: TGTGCCACCAGCATCCTTGGCCGGGGCTATGGCTACACCTTC; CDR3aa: CATSILGRGYGYTF
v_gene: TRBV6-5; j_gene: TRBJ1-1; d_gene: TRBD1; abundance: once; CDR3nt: TGTGCCAGCAGGACCCCCGGGACAGGGATCGCTGAAGCTTTCTTT; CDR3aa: CASRTPGTGIAEAFF
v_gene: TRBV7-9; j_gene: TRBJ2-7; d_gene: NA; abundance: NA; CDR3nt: TGTGCCAGCAGCTTATTTGACAGCACCTACGAGCAGTACTTC; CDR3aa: CASSLFDSTYEQYF
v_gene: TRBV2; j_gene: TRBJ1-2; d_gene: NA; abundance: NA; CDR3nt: TGTGCCAGCAGTGATCCGTGGAGCCAAGCTAACTATGGCTACACCTTC; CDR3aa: CASSDPWSQANYGYTF
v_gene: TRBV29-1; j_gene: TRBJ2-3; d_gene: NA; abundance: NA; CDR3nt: TGCAGCGCAGCGGCCCCAAGCACAGATACGCAGTATTTT; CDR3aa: CSAAAPSTDTQYF
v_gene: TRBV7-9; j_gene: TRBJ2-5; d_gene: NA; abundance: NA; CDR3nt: TGTGCCAGCACCCTGGGGACTCAAGAGACCCAGTACTTC; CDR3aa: CASTLGTQETQYF
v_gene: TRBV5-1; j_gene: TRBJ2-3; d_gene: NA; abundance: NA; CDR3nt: TGCGCCAGCAGATTTTCGTCCCGATCAGGGGATACGCAGTATTTT; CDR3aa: CASRFSSRSGDTQYF
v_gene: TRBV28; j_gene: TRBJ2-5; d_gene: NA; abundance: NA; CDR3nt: TGTGCCAGCAGGCGTTACACGGGTACCGAAGAGACCCAGTACTTC; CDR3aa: CASRRYTGTEETQYF
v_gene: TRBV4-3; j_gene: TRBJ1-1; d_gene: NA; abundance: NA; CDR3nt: TGCGCCAGCAGCCAGGGAGGGGGGCGATGGGACACTGAAGCTTTCTTT; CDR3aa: CASSQGGGRWDTEAFF
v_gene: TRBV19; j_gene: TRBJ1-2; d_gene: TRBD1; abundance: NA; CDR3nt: TGTGCCAGCAAACTGGGACAGTCCTACACCTTC; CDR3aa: CASKLGQSYTF
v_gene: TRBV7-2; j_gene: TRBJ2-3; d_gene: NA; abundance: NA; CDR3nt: TGTGCCAGCAGCTTAACATCCCCAGATACGCAGTATTTT; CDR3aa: CASSLTSPDTQYF
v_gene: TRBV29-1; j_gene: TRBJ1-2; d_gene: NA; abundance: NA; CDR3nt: TGCAGCGTTGGGGTACAGCCCGAAAACTATGGCTACACCTTC; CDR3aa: CSVGVQPENYGYTF
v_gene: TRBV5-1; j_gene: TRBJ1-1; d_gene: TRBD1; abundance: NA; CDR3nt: TGCGCCAGCAGCTGGGACAGAATGAACACTGAAGCTTTCTTT; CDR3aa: CASSWDRMNTEAFF
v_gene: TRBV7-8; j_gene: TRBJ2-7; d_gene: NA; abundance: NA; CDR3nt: TGTGCCAGCAGCTTAGCCTGGGGAGCGAATACCTACGAGCAGTACTTC; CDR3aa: CASSLAWGANTYEQYF
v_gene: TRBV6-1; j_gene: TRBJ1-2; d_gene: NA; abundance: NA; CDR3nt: TGTGCCAGCAGTGAGGCATTATCCACAGATGGCTACACCTTC; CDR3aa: CASSEALSTDGYTF
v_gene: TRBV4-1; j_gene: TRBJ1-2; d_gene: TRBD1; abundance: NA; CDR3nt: TGCGCCAGCAGCCAAGATCGGGGCACAGGGGATTGGTATGGCTACACCTTC; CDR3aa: CASSQDRGTGDWYGYTF
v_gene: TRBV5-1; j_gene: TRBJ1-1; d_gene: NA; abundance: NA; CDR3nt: TGCGCCAGCAGCTCGGGGGGAGGGACTGAAGCTTTCTTT; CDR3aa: CASSSGGGTEAFF
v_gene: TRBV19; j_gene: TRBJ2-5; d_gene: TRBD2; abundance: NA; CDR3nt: TGTGCCAGTATTGACACGGGACTACCGTGGACCCAGTACTTC; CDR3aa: CASIDTGLPWTQYF
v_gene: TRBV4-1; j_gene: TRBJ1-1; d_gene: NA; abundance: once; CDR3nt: TGCGCCAGCAGCCAAGATTTTCTTGGGAGGGGTAACACTGAAGCTTTCTTT; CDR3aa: CASSQDFLGRGNTEAFF
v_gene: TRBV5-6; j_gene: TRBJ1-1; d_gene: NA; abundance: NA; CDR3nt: TGTGCCAGCAGGCCCTCGGTAGAGCCGAAAGCTTTCTTT; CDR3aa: CASRPSVEPKAFF
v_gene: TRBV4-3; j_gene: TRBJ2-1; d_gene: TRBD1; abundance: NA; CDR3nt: TGCGCCAGCAGCCAAGGGTACAGGGGATCCTACAATGAGCAGTTCTTC; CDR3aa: CASSQGYRGSYNEQFF
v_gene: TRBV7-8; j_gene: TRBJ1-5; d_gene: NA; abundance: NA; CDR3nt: TGTGCCAGCAGCCCCTACCCGGGGCAGCCCCAGCATTTT; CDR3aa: CASSPYPGQPQHF
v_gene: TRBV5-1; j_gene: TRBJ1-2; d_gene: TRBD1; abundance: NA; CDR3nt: TGCGCCAGCAGCTTGGCCCTTGACAGGGTGGTAGGCTACACCTTC; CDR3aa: CASSLALDRVVGYTF
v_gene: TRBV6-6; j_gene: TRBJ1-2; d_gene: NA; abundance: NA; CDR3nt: TGTGCCAGCAGTTACTCTCCTGGGACAAACTCCTATGGCTACACCTTC; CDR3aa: CASSYSPGTNSYGYTF
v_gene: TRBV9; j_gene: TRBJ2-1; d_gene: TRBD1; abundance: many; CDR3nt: TGTGCCAGCAGCGATCCCTCGGGACAGGGAACGCCATCAACCTACAATGAGCAGTTCTTC; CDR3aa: CASSDPSGQGTPSTYNEQFF
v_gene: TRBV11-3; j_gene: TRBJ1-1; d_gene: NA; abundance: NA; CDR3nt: TGTGCCAGCAGCTTAGTAACGGGCACTGAAGCTTTCTTT; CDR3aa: CASSLVTGTEAFF
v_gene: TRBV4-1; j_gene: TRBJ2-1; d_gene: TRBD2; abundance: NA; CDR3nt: TGCGCCAGCAGCCGCCCGACTAGCGGGGGAAACAATGAGCAGTTCTTC; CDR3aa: CASSRPTSGGNNEQFF
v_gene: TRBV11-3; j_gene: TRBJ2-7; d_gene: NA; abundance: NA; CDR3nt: TGTGCCAGCAGCCCTGGGGACTCGGGGGCCTACGAGCAGTACTTC; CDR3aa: CASSPGDSGAYEQYF